Presented here are 24 T cell receptor beta chains from one specimen sequenced in a study of T cells in localized non-small cell lung cancer. Sequenced by immunoSEQ multiplex PCR; TCRdb stores in-frame clones only, minus some. The table shows around 1,500 clones, with 28% occurring only once. Sequenced material: normal lung tissue next to the tumor, taken before any cancer treatment. The receptors come from a man aged 40 to 70 with stage III squamous cell lung carcinoma.

V usage is TRBV30 and J usage is TRBJ1-1; D might be TRBD1 (5 bases). Trimming removed 4 bases from V and 6 bases from J, with 9 bases in between. The CDR3 is made up of 11 amino acids. Germline CDR1 is GTSNPN and CDR2 is SVGIG (reference sequence). The CDR3, as DNA: TGTGCCTGGACGGGGGAGGCTGAAGCTTTCTTT. This gives the protein CAWTGEAEAFF.

This chain uses TRBV14 with TRBJ1-4, with D maybe TRBD1 (6 bases). V was pared by 6 bases and J by 5 bases, with 10 bases between. CDR1 SGHDN and CDR2 FVKESK come from the germline V gene. The CDR3 sequence is 13 residues long. CDR3 in DNA: TGTGCCAGCAGGGAAACAGGGAATGAAAAACTGTTTTTT. Its translation: CASRETGNEKLFF.

This clone is categorized as medium-sized. The chain has TRBV9 and TRBJ2-3; D is undetermined. CDR1 and CDR2 from the germline V gene are SGDLS and YYNGEE. CDR3 length equals 16 residues. Trimming removed 2 bases from V and 2 bases from J, with 15 bases in between. Written as DNA, the CDR3 is TGTGCCAGCAGCGTCGGTTCGGGCCTTAACACAGATACGCAGTATTTT. Residues: CASSVGSGLNTDTQYF.

This clone was seen a handful of times. The gene calls are TRBV11-3 and TRBJ2-3; no clear D gene. Germline lookup yields CDR1 SGHNT and CDR2 YENEEA. The CDR3 consists of 14 residues. Trimming left V 4 bases short and J 2 bases short, with 10 bases between. CDR3 sequence (DNA): TGTGCCAGCAGCTGGCCCTCCTCCACAGATACGCAGTATTTT. Encoded protein: CASSWPSSTDTQYF.

This chain connects TRBV30 to TRBJ2-7; no reliable D call. V was cut by 2 bases and J by 5 bases, with 10 bases left in between. CDR3 length: 12 amino acids. CDR1 is GTSNPN and CDR2 is SVGIG in the germline V gene (reference sequence). The CDR3: CAWSSTRNEQYF. DNA for the CDR3: TGTGCCTGGAGTTCCACCCGGAACGAGCAGTACTTC.

By share of the sample, this clone is large. The chain joins TRBV9 to TRBJ1-2; D is possibly TRBD1 (6 bases). The germline gives CDR1 SGDLS, CDR2 YYNGEE. This CDR3 has 15 residues. V lost 3 bases, J lost 7 bases, and 19 bases lay in between. CDR3 nucleotides: TGTGCCAGCAGCGAGGGACACATGTGGGACTCTGGCTACACCTTC. It translates to CASSEGHMWDSGYTF.

The chain couples TRBV30 to TRBJ1-2; the match to TRBD1 covers 7 bases. The CDR3 length is 15 residues. Losses at the gene ends were 5 bases for V and 6 bases for J; bases not matched to a gene: 15. Germline lookup yields CDR1 GTSNPN and CDR2 SVGIG (reference sequence). The CDR3 DNA follows: TGTGCCTGGGGGACCGGGACAGTGGGTAGTAATGGCTACACCTTC. It translates to CAWGTGTVGSNGYTF.

This clone was seen more than once but under ten times. This rearrangement joins TRBV6-8 to TRBJ1-6; TRBD1 aligns across 8 bases. The CDR3 extends over 17 amino acids. The trim removed 5 bases at V and 10 bases at J, leaving 16 bases unmatched. Germline CDR1 reads MNHGY; CDR2 reads SAAAGT. CDR3 nucleotide sequence: TGTGCCAGCAGTACCAACGTCCCGGGACAGGCAGGATCACCCCTCCACTTT. This sequence encodes CASSTNVPGQAGSPLHF.

The chain joins TRBV25-1 to TRBJ1-1, with D perhaps TRBD1 (5 bases). V lost 5 bases to trimming and J lost 6 bases, with 10 bases between them. CDR1 and CDR2 (germline): MGHDK, SYGVNS. The CDR3 is 12 amino acids. The CDR3 spells CASSRGFPEAFF. DNA of the CDR3: TGTGCCAGCAGTCGGGGCTTCCCTGAAGCTTTCTTT.

J is TRBJ2-7 and V is TRBV15; TRBD1 is a possible D gene (6 bases). V lost 0 bases and J lost 12, with 18 bases in between. There are 14 residues in the CDR3. Germline CDR1 and CDR2: LNHNV and YYDKDF (reference sequence). The CDR3 sequence is CATSRDPVQGDGYF. The CDR3 nucleotides read TGTGCCACCAGCAGAGATCCCGTACAGGGAGATGGGTACTTC.

The chain joins TRBV11-1 to TRBJ2-7, with a weak D call TRBD2 (5 bases). Germline CDR1 is SGHAT and CDR2 is FQDESV (reference sequence). The CDR3 runs 17 residues. V was cut by 1 base and J by 0 bases, with 16 bases left in between. In DNA, the CDR3 is TGTGCCAGCAGCTTAGTTAACCACGGGGATAGCTCCTACGAGCAGTACTTC. Translation gives CASSLVNHGDSSYEQYF.

This clone appeared a few times. The gene calls are TRBV6-8 and TRBJ2-7; 7 nucleotides agree with TRBD1. Germline CDR1 reads MNHGY; CDR2 reads SAAAGT. This CDR3 comprises 17 residues. The V segment lost 4 bases and the J segment 3 bases; nucleotides outside the gene matches: 15. CDR3 DNA sequence: TGTGCCAGCAGTTCTAGAAATTTGAGACAGGGACGCTACGAGCAGTACTTC. This sequence encodes CASSSRNLRQGRYEQYF.

On this clone itself: At the DNA level, this CDR3 is encoded by other sequences in the same sample as well. The chain joins TRBV9 to TRBJ2-3; D is perhaps TRBD1 or TRBD2 (5 bases each). The CDR3 is 16 amino acids. V lost 3 bases to trimming and J lost 0 bases, with 14 bases between them. The germline gives CDR1 SGDLS, CDR2 YYNGEE. CDR3 sequence reads: CASSAGTGLSTDTQYF. The CDR3 DNA reads as TGTGCCAGCAGCGCCGGGACGGGCCTCAGCACAGATACGCAGTATTTT. Looking up the rest from reference TRBV9 and TRBJ2-3 gives the full variable domain: DSGVTQTPKHLITATGQRVTLRCSPRSGDLSVYWYQQSLDQGLQFLIQYYNGEERAKGNILERFSAQQFPDLHSELNLSSLELGDSALYFCASSAGTGLSTDTQYFGPGTRLTVL.

In this sample, this clone is medium-sized. V gene TRBV11-3 combines with J gene TRBJ2-1, with D maybe TRBD2 (7 bases). Trimming left V 2 bases short and J 2 bases short, with 10 bases between. This CDR3 has 15 amino acids. The V gene's germline CDR1 is SGHNT and CDR2 YENEEA. This chain's CDR3 is CASSLMGGPYNEQFF. The DNA of the CDR3 is TGTGCCAGCAGCTTAATGGGGGGGCCCTACAATGAGCAGTTCTTC.

CDR3 bases: TGTGCCAGTACGGACAGGGATAATCAGCCCCAGCATTTT. It codes for CASTDRDNQPQHF. V usage is TRBV19 and J usage is TRBJ1-5; 8 bases line up with TRBD1. Germline V gene lookup returns CDR1 LNHDA and CDR2 SQIVND (reference sequence). V lost 7 bases, J lost 4 bases, and 3 bases stayed unmatched. CDR3 length equals 13 residues.

There are a few counts of this clone. V gene TRBV11-3 combines with J gene TRBJ2-5; no definite D call. Germline CDR1 and CDR2: SGHNT and YENEEA. This CDR3 has 15 amino acids. V was shortened by 2 bases and J by 9 bases, with 19 bases between the two germline ends. The CDR3 is CASSLQSTRPPAQYF. CDR3 DNA: TGTGCCAGCAGCTTACAGTCGACACGACCACCGGCCCAGTACTTC.

The chain links TRBV11-3 to TRBJ1-2; D uncertain. From germline, CDR1 is SGHNT and CDR2 YENEEA. This CDR3 spans 16 amino acids. V lost 5 bases and J lost 4, with 20 bases in between. The CDR3 protein is CASSRIDGPKAYGYTF. Written as DNA, the CDR3 is TGTGCCAGCAGCAGAATCGACGGGCCGAAGGCCTATGGCTACACCTTC.

This clone was found a few times. This rearrangement joins TRBV30 to TRBJ2-7; tentative D call: TRBD2 (6 bases). The V gene lost 1 base and the J gene lost 7 bases, with 11 bases spanning the gap. The germline gives CDR1 GTSNPN, CDR2 SVGIG (reference sequence). CDR3 size: 12 residues. DNA of the CDR3: TGTGCCTGGAGTGGAGGGGCGGGGGAGCAGTACTTC. Its translation is CAWSGGAGEQYF.

The rearrangement links TRBV11-3 to TRBJ1-1; D ambiguous. Trimming pared 5 bases from V and 0 bases from J, leaving 13 bases between. The CDR3 loop spans 15 amino acids. The germline gives CDR1 SGHNT, CDR2 YENEEA. DNA for the CDR3: TGTGCCAGCAGCCCCCCCGTGATGATGAACACTGAAGCTTTCTTT. This codes for CASSPPVMMNTEAFF.

This sequence joins TRBV19 and TRBJ1-5; 8 bases are shared with TRBD1. Germline V gene data show CDR1 as LNHDA and CDR2 as SQIVND (reference sequence). After removal of 6 bases from V and 3 bases from J, the junction contained 4 bases not matched to a gene. The CDR3 contains 14 residues. The CDR3 coding sequence is TGTGCCAGTAGCCGGGACAGGCTCAATCAGCCCCAGCATTTT. It is translated as CASSRDRLNQPQHF.

The chain joins TRBV2 to TRBJ1-5, with D possibly being TRBD1 (5 bases). V lost 6 bases to trimming and J lost 7 bases, with 13 bases between them. This CDR3 has 13 residues. Per the germline V gene, CDR1 is SNHLY and CDR2 is FYNNEI. This CDR3 is CASRGDGEQPQHF. The CDR3 DNA reads TGTGCCAGCAGGGGGGACGGGGAACAGCCCCAGCATTTT.

The rearrangement uses TRBV6-8 and TRBJ2-1, with D tentatively TRBD1 (5 bases). Germline-derived CDR1 and CDR2 are MNHGY and SAAAGT. The V and J ends lost 10 bases and 4 bases respectively, with 11 bases between them. The CDR3 has 12 residues. The chain's CDR3 is CAIGHSYNEQFF. The CDR3 nucleotides are TGTGCCATCGGACACAGTTACAATGAGCAGTTCTTC.

The rearrangement joins TRBV5-1 to TRBJ2-1; no definite D call. The CDR3 covers 16 residues. The ends were cut back, 1 base at V and 6 bases at J, with 17 bases in the middle. Germline CDR1 and CDR2: SGHRS and YFSETQ. The chain's CDR3 is CASSLTFNPTVNEQFF. CDR3 DNA sequence: TGCGCCAGCAGCTTGACCTTTAACCCTACAGTCAATGAGCAGTTCTTC.

The chain couples TRBV10-2 to TRBJ1-1; TRBD1 aligns across 8 bases. This CDR3 is built from 14 residues. The V gene's germline CDR1 is WSHSY and CDR2 SAAADI. Losses at the gene ends were 7 bases for V and 1 base for J; bases not matched to a gene: 5. CDR3: CASTRTGTNTEAFF. In DNA form, the CDR3 reads TGCGCCAGCACTCGGACAGGGACGAACACTGAAGCTTTCTTT.